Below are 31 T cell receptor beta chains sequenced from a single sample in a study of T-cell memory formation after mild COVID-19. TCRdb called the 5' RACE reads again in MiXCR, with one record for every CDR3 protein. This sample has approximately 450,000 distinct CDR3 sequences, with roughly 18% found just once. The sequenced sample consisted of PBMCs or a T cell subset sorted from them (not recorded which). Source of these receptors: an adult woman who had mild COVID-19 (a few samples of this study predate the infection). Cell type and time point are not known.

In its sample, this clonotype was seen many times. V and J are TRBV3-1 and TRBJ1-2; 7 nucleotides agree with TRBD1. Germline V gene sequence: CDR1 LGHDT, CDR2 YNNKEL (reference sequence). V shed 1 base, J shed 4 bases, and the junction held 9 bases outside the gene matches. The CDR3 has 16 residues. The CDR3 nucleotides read TGTGCCAGCAGCCAAGGGGTGGACAGGCTACTCTATGGCTACACCTTC. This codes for CASSQGVDRLLYGYTF.

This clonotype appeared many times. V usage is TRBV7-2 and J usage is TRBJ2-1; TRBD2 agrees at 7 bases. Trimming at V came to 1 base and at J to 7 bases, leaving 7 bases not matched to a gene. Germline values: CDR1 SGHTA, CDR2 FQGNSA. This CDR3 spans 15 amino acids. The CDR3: CASSLVGGSGNEQFF. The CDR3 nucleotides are TGTGCCAGCAGCTTAGTTGGCGGGAGCGGGAATGAGCAGTTCTTC.

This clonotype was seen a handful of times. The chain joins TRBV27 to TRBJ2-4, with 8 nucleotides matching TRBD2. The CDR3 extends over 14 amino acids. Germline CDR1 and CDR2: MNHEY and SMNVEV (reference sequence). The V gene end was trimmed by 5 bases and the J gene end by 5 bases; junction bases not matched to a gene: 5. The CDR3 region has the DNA TGTGCCAGCAGTCAATGGACTAGCCAAAACATTCAGTACTTC. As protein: CASSQWTSQNIQYF.

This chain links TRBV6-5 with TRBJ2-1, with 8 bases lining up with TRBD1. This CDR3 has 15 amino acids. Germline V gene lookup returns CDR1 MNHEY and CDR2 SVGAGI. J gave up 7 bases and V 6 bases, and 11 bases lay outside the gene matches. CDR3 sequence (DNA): TGTGCCAGCAGCCGGACAGGGATAAGCTCGAATGAGCAGTTCTTC. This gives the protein CASSRTGISSNEQFF.

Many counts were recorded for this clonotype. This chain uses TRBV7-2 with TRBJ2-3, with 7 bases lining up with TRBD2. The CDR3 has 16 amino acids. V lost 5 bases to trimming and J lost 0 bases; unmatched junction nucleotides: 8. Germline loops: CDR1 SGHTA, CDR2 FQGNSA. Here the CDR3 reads CASSAGTIASTDTQYF. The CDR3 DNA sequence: TGTGCCAGCAGCGCCGGGACTATAGCTAGCACAGATACGCAGTATTTT.

The CDR3 DNA sequence: TGCAGTGCTAGAGATGGGAAGGTGCTATGGTATGGCTACACCTTC. Protein sequence: CSARDGKVLWYGYTF. The J gene is TRBJ1-2, the V gene TRBV20-1; no definite D call. V lost 0 bases and J lost 5, with 16 bases in between. This CDR3 has 15 amino acids. Germline V gives CDR1 DFQATT, CDR2 SNEGSKA (reference sequence).

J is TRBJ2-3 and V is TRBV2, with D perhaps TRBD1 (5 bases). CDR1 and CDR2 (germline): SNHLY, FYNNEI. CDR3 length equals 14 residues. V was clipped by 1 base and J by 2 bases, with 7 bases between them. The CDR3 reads CASSEDRSTDTQYF. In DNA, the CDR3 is TGTGCCAGCAGTGAAGACAGGTCCACAGATACGCAGTATTTT.

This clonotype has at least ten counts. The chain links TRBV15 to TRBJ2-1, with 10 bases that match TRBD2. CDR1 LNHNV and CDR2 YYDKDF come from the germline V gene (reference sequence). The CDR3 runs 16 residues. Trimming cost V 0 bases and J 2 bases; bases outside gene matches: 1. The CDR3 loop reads CATSRDSGGPYNEQFF. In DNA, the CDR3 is TGTGCCACCAGCAGAGATAGCGGGGGGCCCTACAATGAGCAGTTCTTC.

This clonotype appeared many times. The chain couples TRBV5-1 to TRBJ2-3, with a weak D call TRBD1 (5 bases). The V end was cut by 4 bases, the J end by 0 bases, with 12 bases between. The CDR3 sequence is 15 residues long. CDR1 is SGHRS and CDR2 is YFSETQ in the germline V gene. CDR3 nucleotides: TGCGCCAGCAGCACCGGACAAGTAAGCACAGATACGCAGTATTTT. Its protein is CASSTGQVSTDTQYF.

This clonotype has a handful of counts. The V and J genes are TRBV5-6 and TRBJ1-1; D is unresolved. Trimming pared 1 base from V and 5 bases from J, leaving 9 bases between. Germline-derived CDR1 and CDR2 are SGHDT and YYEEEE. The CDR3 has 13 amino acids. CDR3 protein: CASSLIHQTEAFF. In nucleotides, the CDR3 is TGTGCCAGCAGCTTGATACATCAGACTGAAGCTTTCTTT.

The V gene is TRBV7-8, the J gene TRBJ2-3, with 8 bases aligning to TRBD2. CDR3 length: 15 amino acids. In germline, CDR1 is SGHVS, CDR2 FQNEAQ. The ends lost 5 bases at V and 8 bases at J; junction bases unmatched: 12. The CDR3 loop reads CASSTRTSGGATQYF. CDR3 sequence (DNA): TGTGCCAGCAGCACGCGAACTAGCGGAGGGGCTACGCAGTATTTT.

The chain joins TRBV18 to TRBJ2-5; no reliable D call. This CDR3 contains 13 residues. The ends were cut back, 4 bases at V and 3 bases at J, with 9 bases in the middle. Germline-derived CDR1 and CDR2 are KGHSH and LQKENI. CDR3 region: CASSQGMEETQYF. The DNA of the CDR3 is TGTGCCAGCTCACAAGGGATGGAAGAGACCCAGTACTTC.

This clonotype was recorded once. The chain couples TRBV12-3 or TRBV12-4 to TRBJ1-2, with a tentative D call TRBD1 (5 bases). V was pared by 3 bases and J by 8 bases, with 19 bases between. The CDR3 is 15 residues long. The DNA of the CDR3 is TGTGCCAGCAGTTTGGCTAAACAGGCGGCGCGGGGCTACACCTTC. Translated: CASSLAKQAARGYTF.

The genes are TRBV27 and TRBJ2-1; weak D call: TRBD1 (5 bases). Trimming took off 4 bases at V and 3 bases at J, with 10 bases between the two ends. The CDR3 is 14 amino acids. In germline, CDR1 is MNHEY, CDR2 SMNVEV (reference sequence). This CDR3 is CASSSDRFYNEQFF. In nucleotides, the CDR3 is TGTGCCAGCAGTTCAGACAGATTCTACAATGAGCAGTTCTTC.

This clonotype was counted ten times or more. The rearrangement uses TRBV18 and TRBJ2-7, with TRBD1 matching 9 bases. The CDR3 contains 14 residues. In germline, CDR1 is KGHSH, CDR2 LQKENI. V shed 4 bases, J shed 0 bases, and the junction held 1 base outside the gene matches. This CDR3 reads CASSRDRDSYEQYF. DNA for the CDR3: TGTGCCAGCTCACGGGACAGGGACTCCTACGAGCAGTACTTC.

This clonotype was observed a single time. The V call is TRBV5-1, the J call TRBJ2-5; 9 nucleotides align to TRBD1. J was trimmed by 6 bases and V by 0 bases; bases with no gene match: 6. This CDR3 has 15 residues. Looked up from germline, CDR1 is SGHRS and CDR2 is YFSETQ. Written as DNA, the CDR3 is TGCGCCAGCAGCTTGGGTGGACAGGGGTCTAAGACCCAGTACTTC. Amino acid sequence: CASSLGGQGSKTQYF.

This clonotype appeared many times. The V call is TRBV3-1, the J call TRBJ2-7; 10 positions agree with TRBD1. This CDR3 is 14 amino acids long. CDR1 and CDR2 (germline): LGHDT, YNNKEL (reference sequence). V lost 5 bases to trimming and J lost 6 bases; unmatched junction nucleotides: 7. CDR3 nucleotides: TGTGCCAGCAGCAGACAGGGGGCGAAGATCGAGCAGTACTTC. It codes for CASSRQGAKIEQYF.

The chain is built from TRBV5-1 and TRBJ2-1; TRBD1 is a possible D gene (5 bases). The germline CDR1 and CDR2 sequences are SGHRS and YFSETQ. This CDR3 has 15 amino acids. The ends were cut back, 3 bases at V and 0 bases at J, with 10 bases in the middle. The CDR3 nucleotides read TGCGCCAGCAGCTCAGGGTCCAGCTCCTACAATGAGCAGTTCTTC. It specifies CASSSGSSSYNEQFF. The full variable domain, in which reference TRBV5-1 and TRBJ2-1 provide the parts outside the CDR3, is KAGVTQTPRYLIKTRGQQVTLSCSPISGHRSVSWYQQTPGQGLQFLFEYFSETQRNKGNFPGRFSGRQFSNSRSEMNVSTLELGDSALYLCASSSGSSSYNEQFFGPGTRLTVL.

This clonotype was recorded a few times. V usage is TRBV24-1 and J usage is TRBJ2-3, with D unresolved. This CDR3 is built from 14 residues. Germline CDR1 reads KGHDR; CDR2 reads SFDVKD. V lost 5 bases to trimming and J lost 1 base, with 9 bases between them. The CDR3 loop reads CATSVGRRTDTQYF. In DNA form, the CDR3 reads TGTGCCACCAGTGTTGGACGCCGCACAGATACGCAGTATTTT.

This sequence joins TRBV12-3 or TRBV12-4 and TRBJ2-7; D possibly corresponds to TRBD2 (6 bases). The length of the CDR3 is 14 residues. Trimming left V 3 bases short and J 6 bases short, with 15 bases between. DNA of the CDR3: TGTGCCAGCAGTTTGAGACCGGACGGGGGCGAGCAGTACTTC. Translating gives CASSLRPDGGEQYF.

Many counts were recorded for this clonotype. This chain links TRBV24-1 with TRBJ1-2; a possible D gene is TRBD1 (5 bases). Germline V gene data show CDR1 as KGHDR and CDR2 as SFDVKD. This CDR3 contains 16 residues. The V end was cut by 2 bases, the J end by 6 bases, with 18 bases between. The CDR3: CATSDSTGLRVNGYTF. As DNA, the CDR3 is TGTGCCACCAGTGATTCGACGGGCCTCAGGGTTAATGGCTACACCTTC.

CDR3 in amino acids: CASSAVAGGRNEQFF. As DNA, the CDR3 is TGCGCCAGCAGCGCAGTAGCGGGGGGTCGGAATGAGCAGTTCTTC. The chain uses TRBV4-1 and TRBJ2-1; 10 nucleotides align to TRBD2. This CDR3 region has 15 residues. Germline CDR1 MGHRA, CDR2 YSYEKL. The junction had 8 bases not matched to a gene; V was cut back by 5 bases and J by 7 bases.

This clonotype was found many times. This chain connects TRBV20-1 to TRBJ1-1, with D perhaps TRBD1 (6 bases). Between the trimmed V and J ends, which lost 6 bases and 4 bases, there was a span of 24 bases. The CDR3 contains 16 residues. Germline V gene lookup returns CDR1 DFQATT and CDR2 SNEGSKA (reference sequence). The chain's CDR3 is CSAPRGGVSLGTEAFF. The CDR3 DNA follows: TGCAGTGCCCCGCGAGGGGGTGTATCTCTTGGCACTGAAGCTTTCTTT.

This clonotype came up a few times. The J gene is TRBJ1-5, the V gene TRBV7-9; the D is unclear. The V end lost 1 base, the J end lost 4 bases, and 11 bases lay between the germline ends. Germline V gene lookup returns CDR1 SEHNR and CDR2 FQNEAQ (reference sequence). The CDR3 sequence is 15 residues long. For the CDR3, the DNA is TGTGCCAGCAGCTTAGGGACGGCGGCAAATCAGCCCCAGCATTTT. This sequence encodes CASSLGTAANQPQHF. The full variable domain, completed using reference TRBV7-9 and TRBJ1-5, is DTGVSQNPRHKITKRGQNVTFRCDPISEHNRLYWYRQTLGQGPEFLTYFQNEAQLEKSRLLSDRFSAERPKGSFSTLEIQRTEQGDSAMYLCASSLGTAANQPQHFGDGTRLSIL.

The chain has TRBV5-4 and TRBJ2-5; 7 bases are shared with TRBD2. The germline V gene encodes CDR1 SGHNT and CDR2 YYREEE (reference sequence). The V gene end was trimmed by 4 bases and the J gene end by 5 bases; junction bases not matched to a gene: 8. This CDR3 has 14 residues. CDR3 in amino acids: CASSPVGGGETQYF. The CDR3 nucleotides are TGTGCCAGCAGCCCGGTGGGGGGAGGGGAGACCCAGTACTTC.

CDR3 nucleotides: TGTGCCAGCAGCTTAGGTGGTGTTGGTTGGAGTGAAAAACTGTTTTTT. It codes for CASSLGGVGWSEKLFF. The gene calls are TRBV7-2 and TRBJ1-4; the D is unclear. This CDR3 is 16 amino acids long. Germline CDR1 reads SGHTA; CDR2 reads FQGNSA. The V gene lost 1 base and the J gene lost 7 bases, with 16 bases spanning the gap.

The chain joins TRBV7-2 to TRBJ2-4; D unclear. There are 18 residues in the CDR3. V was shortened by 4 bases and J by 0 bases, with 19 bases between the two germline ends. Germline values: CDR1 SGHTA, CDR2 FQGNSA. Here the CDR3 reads CASSWSGSTLLAKNIQYF. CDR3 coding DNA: TGTGCCAGCAGCTGGTCCGGGTCTACATTACTAGCCAAAAACATTCAGTACTTC.

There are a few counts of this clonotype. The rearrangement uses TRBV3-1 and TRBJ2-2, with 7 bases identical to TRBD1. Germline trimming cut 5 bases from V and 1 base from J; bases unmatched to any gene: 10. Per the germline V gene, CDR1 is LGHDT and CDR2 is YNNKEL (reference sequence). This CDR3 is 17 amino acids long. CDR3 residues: CASSTYRGRRNTGELFF. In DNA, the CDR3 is TGTGCCAGCAGCACATACAGGGGCCGTAGGAACACCGGGGAGCTGTTTTTT.

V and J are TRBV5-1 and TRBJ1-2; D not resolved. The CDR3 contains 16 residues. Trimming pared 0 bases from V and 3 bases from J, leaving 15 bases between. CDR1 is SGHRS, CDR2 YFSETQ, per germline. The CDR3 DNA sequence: TGCGCCAGCAGCTTGGGTTGGGATAAGTCCTACTATGGCTACACCTTC. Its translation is CASSLGWDKSYYGYTF.

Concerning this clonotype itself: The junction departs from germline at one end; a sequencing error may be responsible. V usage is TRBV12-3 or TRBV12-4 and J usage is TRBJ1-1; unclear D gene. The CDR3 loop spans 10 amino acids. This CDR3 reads CASTLDLVDF. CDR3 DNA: TGTGCCAGCACTCTGGACCTAGTAGACTTT.

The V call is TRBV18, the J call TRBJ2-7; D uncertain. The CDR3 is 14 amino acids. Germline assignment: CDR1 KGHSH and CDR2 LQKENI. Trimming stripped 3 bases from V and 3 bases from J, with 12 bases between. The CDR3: CASSPETTSYEQYF. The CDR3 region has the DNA TGTGCCAGCTCACCCGAGACCACGAGCTACGAGCAGTACTTC.